There are many counts of the clone carrying this T cell receptor beta chain. Its target is unknown. The sample comes from a study of identical twins. Donors were all healthy Caucasians. The CDR3 runs to 17 residues. TCRdb processed the 5' RACE reads anew with MiXCR; each CDR3 protein has one entry. The top ten clones hold around 7.1% of a sample with about 290,000 distinct CDR3 sequences, over 8.5% of them seen once. The study's findings and limits: Cord blood's abundant beta clonotypes had fewer insertions, unlike memory repertoires. Compared with models, monozygotic twins showed more out-of-frame TCR alpha sharing. Twins shared beta out-of-frame sequences in excess, but this excess was weaker.

These data were also reused for a study on yellow fever vaccine responses in identical twins.

Material: CD8+ T cells sorted from blood. The receptor was isolated from a young woman in good health. The V gene is TRBV3-2, the J gene TRBJ2-7; the DNA was not used to check the table's D call, TRBD2. TRBV3-2 is assigned pseudogene status. CDR3 amino acids: CASSQAGIAGLSYEQYF. In DNA, the CDR3 is TGTGCCAGCAGCCAAGCTGGGATAGCGGGACTCTCCTACGAGCAGTACTTC.